Below, 19 T cell receptor beta chains from the same sample are listed, as sequenced in a study of cytomegalovirus exposure and HLA in healthy donors. The primer mix had 60 Vbeta and 13 Jbeta primers. This table comes from immunoSEQ multiplex PCR, and its TCRdb copy is limited to in-frame clones, with some not included. The data show 65,000 to 90,000 clones, with around 80% seen just once and 2% to 2.5% held by the top ten. The sequencing input was PBMCs. The origin of the receptors is a young man in good health and CMV-seronegative.

The CDR3: CASSLGDRVNTEAFF. The CDR3 bases are TGTGCCAGCAGCTTGGGGGACAGGGTCAACACTGAAGCTTTCTTT. The gene calls are TRBV5-6 and TRBJ1-1; 9 bases fit TRBD1. The CDR3 covers 15 residues. Germline V lookup: CDR1 SGHDT, CDR2 YYEEEE. Losses at the gene ends were 0 bases for V and 2 bases for J; bases not matched to a gene: 2.

For the CDR3, the DNA is TGTGCCAGCAGCTTAAGAAGGACAGGGAGGGGTACAGATACGCAGTATTTT. Translating it yields CASSLRRTGRGTDTQYF. The gene calls are TRBV11-2 and TRBJ2-3; possible D gene TRBD1, 8 bases. The germline V and J ends were trimmed by 2 bases and 3 bases, with 18 bases remaining between them. The germline CDR1 and CDR2 sequences are SGHAT and FQNNGV. This CDR3 is built from 17 residues.

This chain connects TRBV7-6 to TRBJ2-3; 8 positions agree with TRBD1. The V segment lost 5 bases and the J segment 4 bases; nucleotides outside the gene matches: 8. Germline V gene sequence: CDR1 SGHVS, CDR2 FNYEAQ. This CDR3 has 15 amino acids. The CDR3 DNA reads as TGTGCCAGCAGCCTACGGACAGGGCTCCCAGATACGCAGTATTTT. It specifies CASSLRTGLPDTQYF.

The chain couples TRBV4-1 to TRBJ2-1, with TRBD2 as a possible D gene (7 bases). The CDR3 is 16 residues long. The germline gives CDR1 MGHRA, CDR2 YSYEKL. Trimming took 3 bases from V and 0 from J, leaving 12 bases between them. CDR3 residues: CASSHGGGLSYNEQFF. The CDR3 DNA reads TGCGCCAGCAGCCATGGCGGGGGCCTCTCCTACAATGAGCAGTTCTTC.

The chain employs TRBV18 and TRBJ1-2; 10 positions agree with TRBD1. Germline V lookup: CDR1 KGHSH, CDR2 LQKENI. The trim removed 6 bases at V and 6 bases at J, leaving 7 bases unmatched. The CDR3 loop spans 14 amino acids. As DNA, the CDR3 is TGTGCCAGCTCCCAGGACAGGGGGACCAATGGCTACACCTTC. Its protein product is CASSQDRGTNGYTF.

J is TRBJ2-7 and V is TRBV11-2, with TRBD1 matching over 11 bases. Germline CDR1 and CDR2: SGHAT and FQNNGV. Unmatched junction bases numbered 14, after V lost 5 bases and J lost 5 bases. CDR3 length: 17 amino acids. The CDR3, as DNA: TGTGCCAGCAGCCCGCGGGCTCCCGGGACAGGGGGGCACGAGCAGTACTTC. This encodes CASSPRAPGTGGHEQYF.

The DNA of the CDR3 is TGTGCCAGCAGCCCGGAGGCTCGGTACGAGCAGTACTTC. Residues: CASSPEARYEQYF. This sequence joins TRBV6-5 and TRBJ2-7; D is possibly TRBD2 (5 bases). Trimming shortened V by 6 bases and J by 4 bases, and 13 bases separated the two germline ends. This CDR3 contains 13 residues. The germline V gene has CDR1 MNHEY and CDR2 SVGAGI.

This clone was picked up a small number of times. This chain uses TRBV7-2 with TRBJ1-6; no clear D gene. The ends were cut back, 9 bases at V and 0 bases at J, with 12 bases in the middle. The CDR3 runs 15 residues. Germline V gene sequence: CDR1 SGHTA, CDR2 FQGNSA. The CDR3 coding sequence is TGTGCCAGTAAAGGTGGGAGCTCCTATAATTCACCCCTCCACTTT. Translated: CASKGGSSYNSPLHF.

The J gene is TRBJ1-1, the V gene TRBV9; no clear D gene. The CDR3 consists of 14 residues. Per the germline V gene, CDR1 is SGDLS and CDR2 is YYNGEE. V lost 2 bases and J lost 3, with 11 bases in between. The CDR3 DNA reads TGTGCCAGCAGCGTGGCGTGGGGAGACACTGAAGCTTTCTTT. It codes for CASSVAWGDTEAFF.

This clone showed up just once. The chain is built from TRBV6-4 and TRBJ2-3; the match to TRBD1 covers 9 bases. V shed 2 bases, J shed 2 bases, and the junction held 11 bases outside the gene matches. Germline V CDR1 and CDR2: MRHNA, SNTAGT. The CDR3 runs to 18 residues. As DNA, the CDR3 is TGTGCCAGCAGTGACACTACAGGGGGCGTCGATAACACAGATACGCAGTATTTT. Encoded protein: CASSDTTGGVDNTDTQYF.

The gene calls are TRBV7-2 and TRBJ2-2; tentative D call: TRBD2 (6 bases). V was trimmed by 5 bases and J by 7 bases, leaving 17 bases between them. Germline values: CDR1 SGHTA, CDR2 FQGNSA. CDR3 length: 15 amino acids. The chain's CDR3 is CASSASGLRGGELFF. As DNA, the CDR3 is TGTGCCAGCAGCGCCAGCGGTCTGCGGGGCGGGGAGCTGTTTTTT.

The chain uses TRBV7-2 and TRBJ1-6; TRBD1 might be the D (5 bases). CDR1 SGHTA and CDR2 FQGNSA come from the germline V gene. The V gene lost 6 bases and the J gene lost 0 bases, with 9 bases spanning the gap. The CDR3 extends over 15 amino acids. The CDR3 nucleotides are TGTGCCAGCAGTCCACAGGACTCCTATAATTCACCCCTCCACTTT. As protein: CASSPQDSYNSPLHF. The full variable domain, rest sourced from reference TRBV7-2 and TRBJ1-6, is GAGVSQSPSNKVTEKGKDVELRCDPISGHTALYWYRQSLGQGLEFLIYFQGNSAPDKSGLPSDRFSAERTGGSVSTLTIQRTQQEDSAVYLCASSPQDSYNSPLHFGNGTRLTVT.

The table lists this clone with a count of one. The chain has TRBV2 and TRBJ1-1; 9 bases are a match to TRBD1. With 6 bases clipped from V and 4 bases from J, the junction kept 9 bases outside the gene matches. The CDR3 contains 15 residues. Germline CDR1 SNHLY, CDR2 FYNNEI. Here the CDR3 DNA reads TGTGCCAGCAGGAAAGGACAGGGGTTGGCCACTGAAGCTTTCTTT. Amino acid sequence: CASRKGQGLATEAFF.

The chain uses TRBV7-2 and TRBJ2-5; 8 positions agree with TRBD2. Germline V gives CDR1 SGHTA, CDR2 FQGNSA. The CDR3 has 14 amino acids. V shed 3 bases and J 9 bases; nucleotides not matched to a gene: 9. CDR3 region: CASSFPGTRGAQYF. Here the CDR3 DNA reads TGTGCCAGCAGCTTCCCCGGGACTAGAGGGGCCCAGTACTTC.

This clone appeared a few times. An end of the junction differs from the germline gene, which may be a read error. This sequence joins TRBV7-9 and TRBJ1-1; D gene ambiguous. This CDR3 spans 12 amino acids. Germline CDR1 reads SEHNR; CDR2 reads FQNEAQ (reference sequence). DNA of the CDR3: TGTTCCAGCAGCTCCCTAGACACTGAAGCTTTCTTT. Translated: CSSSSLDTEAFF.

The chain employs TRBV7-9 and TRBJ2-3; D is unclear. The CDR3 consists of 14 residues. The germline V gene encodes CDR1 SEHNR and CDR2 FQNEAQ (reference sequence). V lost 5 bases to trimming and J lost 4 bases, with 13 bases between them. DNA for the CDR3: TGTGCCAGCAGCCTCGGCGGTAACCCAGATACGCAGTATTTT. Protein: CASSLGGNPDTQYF. Supplemented by reference TRBV7-9 and TRBJ2-3, the full variable domain reads DTGVSQNPRHKITKRGQNVTFRCDPISEHNRLYWYRQTLGQGPEFLTYFQNEAQLEKSRLLSDRFSAERPKGSFSTLEIQRTEQGDSAMYLCASSLGGNPDTQYFGPGTRLTVL.

The chain has TRBV27 and TRBJ1-2, with 7 bases that match TRBD1. This CDR3 contains 14 residues. Trimming took 5 bases from V and 4 from J; bases not matched to a gene: 7. The germline V gene encodes CDR1 MNHEY and CDR2 SMNVEV (reference sequence). Written as DNA, the CDR3 is TGTGCCAGCAGTATCCGGACAGGCTTCTATGGCTACACCTTC. Protein: CASSIRTGFYGYTF.

The gene calls are TRBV5-4 and TRBJ1-6; 9 positions agree with TRBD1. Germline lookup yields CDR1 SGHNT and CDR2 YYREEE (reference sequence). This CDR3 has 15 amino acids. The V and J ends lost 4 bases and 7 bases, in that order; junction bases with no gene match: 6. The DNA for the CDR3 is TGTGCCAGCAGCGGGAAAGGGACAGGGAATTCACCCCTCCACTTT. Translated, it gives CASSGKGTGNSPLHF.

This chain joins TRBV5-4 and TRBJ2-7; possibly TRBD2 for D (6 bases). This CDR3 is built from 15 residues. The germline CDR1 and CDR2 sequences are SGHNT and YYREEE (reference sequence). V dropped 3 bases and J dropped 7 bases, with 20 bases sitting between them. CDR3 DNA sequence: TGTGCCAGCAGCTGGGTGGCTGAGGGACTTGGAGAGCAGTACTTC. Amino acids: CASSWVAEGLGEQYF.